This T cell receptor beta chain was retrieved from a study of blood T cell repertoires in COVID-19. Study context: PBMCs, B-cell-depleted T cells, or T cells provided the cDNA or gDNA that made up the material.

The CDR3 has 15 residues. Germline CDR1 is MDHEN and CDR2 is SYDVKM. V lost 5 bases to trimming and J lost 1 base; unmatched junction nucleotides: 4. Assay: immunoSEQ multiplex PCR; the TCRdb copy retains only in-frame clones and omits some. In the table there are about 180,000 clones, approximately 87% of which are singletons. Sequencing was performed on peripheral blood. This sequence originates from a person between 65 and 79 years old with COVID-19, enrolled during active disease. The J gene is TRBJ2-7, the V gene TRBV28, with TRBD2 matching 11 bases. The CDR3 sequence: CASSSSGRVSYEQYF. The CDR3 DNA sequence: TGTGCCAGCAGTAGTAGCGGGAGGGTTTCCTACGAGCAGTACTTC.